This T cell receptor (beta chain) was sequenced in a study of human T cells and chemical hapten exposure. About the research overall: Researchers reported sensitizing a 2 cm by 2 cm upper inner arm skin site with 2% DPC. Findings of the study overall: Those TCRs sitting above 1 in 1000 frequency stayed the same with DPC sensitization.

The library labeled individual cDNA molecules by adding unique molecular identifiers to them. Each CDR3 protein gets one entry after TCRdb re-called the RACE reads with MiXCR. In the table there are about 68,000 distinct CDR3 sequences, approximately 11% of which are singletons. As for time point: pre-sensitization, week 0. Documented treatment: therapeutic diphenylcyclopropenone sensitization with weekly scalp DPC. With V trimmed by 5 bases and J by 2 bases, 7 bases remained unmatched. The CDR3 covers 16 residues. The germline V gene has CDR1 SGHVS and CDR2 FNYEAQ. This clonotype was detected many times. Its antigen is not identified.

This receptor was obtained from a woman in her forties or fifties with alopecia areata. Some clones in this sample may be carry-over from other donors' samples. The chain is built from TRBV7-6 and TRBJ2-3, with 10 bases aligning to TRBD2. The sequenced sample was whole blood, obtained in connection with sensitization to the hapten diphenylcyclopropenone (DPC). The CDR3 nucleotides read TGTGCCAGCAGCCCCTGGACTAGCGGAGACACAGATACGCAGTATTTT. Its translation: CASSPWTSGDTDTQYF.